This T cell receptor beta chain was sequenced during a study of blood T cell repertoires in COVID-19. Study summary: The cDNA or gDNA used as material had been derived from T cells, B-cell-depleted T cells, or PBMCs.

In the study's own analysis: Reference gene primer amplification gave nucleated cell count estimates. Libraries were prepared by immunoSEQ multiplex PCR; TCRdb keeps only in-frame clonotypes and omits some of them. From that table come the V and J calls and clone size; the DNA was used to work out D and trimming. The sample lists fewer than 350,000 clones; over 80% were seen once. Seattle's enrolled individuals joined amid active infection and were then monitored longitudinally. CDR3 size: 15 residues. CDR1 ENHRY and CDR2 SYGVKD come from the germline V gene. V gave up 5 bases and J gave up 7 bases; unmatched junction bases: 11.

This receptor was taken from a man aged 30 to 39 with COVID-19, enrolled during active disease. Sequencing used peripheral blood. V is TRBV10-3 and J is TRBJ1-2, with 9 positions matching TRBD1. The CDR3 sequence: CAISWPGQGPTGYTF. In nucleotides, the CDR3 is TGTGCCATCAGTTGGCCGGGACAGGGTCCGACTGGCTACACCTTC.